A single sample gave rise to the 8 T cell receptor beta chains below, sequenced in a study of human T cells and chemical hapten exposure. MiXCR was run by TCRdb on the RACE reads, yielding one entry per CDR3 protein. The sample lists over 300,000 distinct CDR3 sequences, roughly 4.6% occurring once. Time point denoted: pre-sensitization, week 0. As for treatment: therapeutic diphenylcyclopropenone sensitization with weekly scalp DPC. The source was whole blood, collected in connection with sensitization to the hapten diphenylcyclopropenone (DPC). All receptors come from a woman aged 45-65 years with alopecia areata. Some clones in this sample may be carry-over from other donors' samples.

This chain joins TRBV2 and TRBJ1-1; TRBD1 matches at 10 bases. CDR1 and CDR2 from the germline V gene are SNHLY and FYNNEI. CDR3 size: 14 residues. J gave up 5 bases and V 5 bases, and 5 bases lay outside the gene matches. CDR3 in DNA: TGTGCCAGCAGTTCGGGACAGGGGTGGACTGAAGCTTTCTTT. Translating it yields CASSSGQGWTEAFF. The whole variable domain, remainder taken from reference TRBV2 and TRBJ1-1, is EPEVTQTPSHQVTQMGQEVILRCVPISNHLYFYWYRQILGQKVEFLVSFYNNEISEKSEIFDDQFSVERPDGSNFTLKIRSTKLEDSAMYFCASSSGQGWTEAFFGQGTRLTVV.

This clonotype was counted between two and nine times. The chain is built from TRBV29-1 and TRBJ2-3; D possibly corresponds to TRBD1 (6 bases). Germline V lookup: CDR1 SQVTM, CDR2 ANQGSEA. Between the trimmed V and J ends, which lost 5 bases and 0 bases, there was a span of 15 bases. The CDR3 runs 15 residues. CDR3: CSVHLAQGSTDTQYF. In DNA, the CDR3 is TGCAGCGTTCATTTGGCGCAGGGGAGCACAGATACGCAGTATTTT.

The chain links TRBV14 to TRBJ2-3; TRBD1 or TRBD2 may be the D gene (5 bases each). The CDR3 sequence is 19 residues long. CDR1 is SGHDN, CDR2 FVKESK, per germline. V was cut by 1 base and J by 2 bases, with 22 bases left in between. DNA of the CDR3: TGTGCCAGCAGCCAAGGAGGAGGCAGGGTGACCCGAACCACAGATACGCAGTATTTT. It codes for CASSQGGGRVTRTTDTQYF.

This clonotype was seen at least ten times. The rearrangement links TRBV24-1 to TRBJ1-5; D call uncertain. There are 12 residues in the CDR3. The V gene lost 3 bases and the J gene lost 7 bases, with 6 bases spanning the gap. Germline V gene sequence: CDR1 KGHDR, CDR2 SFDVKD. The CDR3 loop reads CATSDKGQPQHF. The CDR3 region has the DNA TGTGCCACCAGTGATAAAGGCCAGCCCCAGCATTTT.

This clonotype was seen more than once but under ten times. The DNA for the CDR3 is TGTGCCGCAAGGCCCCCCGGACCCGGAATGGGAAAACTGTTTTTT. This sequence encodes CAARPPGPGMGKLFF. The J gene is TRBJ1-4, the V gene TRBV6-9; D not certain. CDR3 length: 15 residues. CDR1 and CDR2 (germline): MNHGY, SVAAGI. V lost 11 bases, J lost 10 bases, and 26 bases lay in between.

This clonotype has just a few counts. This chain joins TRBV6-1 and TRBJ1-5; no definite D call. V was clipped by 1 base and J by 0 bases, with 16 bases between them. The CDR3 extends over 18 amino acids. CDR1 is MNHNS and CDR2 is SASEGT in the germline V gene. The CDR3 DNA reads TGTGCCAGCAGTGAAGGGGCCGCGGCCGTTTATAGCAATCAGCCCCAGCATTTT. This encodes CASSEGAAAVYSNQPQHF.

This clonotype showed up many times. CDR3 coding DNA: TGTGCCAGCAGTTTTTGGGCAGTGCAAGGGAACACTGAAGCTTTCTTT. Amino acid sequence: CASSFWAVQGNTEAFF. This sequence joins TRBV12-3 or TRBV12-4 and TRBJ1-1, with unresolved D. There are 16 residues in the CDR3. The ends were cut back, 3 bases at V and 1 base at J, with 15 bases in the middle.

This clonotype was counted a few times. CDR3 sequence: CASSSNGQALYGYTF. In DNA form, the CDR3 reads TGTGCCAGCAGTTCTAACGGACAGGCCTTGTATGGCTACACCTTC. The chain carries TRBV12-3 or TRBV12-4 and TRBJ1-2, with TRBD1 matching 7 bases. This CDR3 comprises 15 residues. The J segment lost 5 bases and the V segment lost 4 bases, leaving 10 bases of the junction unmatched.